The 22 T cell receptor beta chains below all came from one sample that was sequenced in a study of breast tumors, draining lymph nodes, adjacent tissues. Breast cancer patients provided tissue from their axillary draining lymph nodes. TCRdb reprocessed the multiplex PCR reads via MiXCR and lists one record per CDR3 protein. The sample carries some 85,000 distinct CDR3 sequences, roughly 30% recorded once. The sequenced material came from axillary lymph node tissue. The receptor source for this set is a female donor with breast cancer. Some clones in this sample may be carry-over from other donors' samples.

V gene TRBV6-5 combines with J gene TRBJ1-1, with 7 bases identical to TRBD1. Losses at the gene ends were 5 bases for V and 1 base for J; bases not matched to a gene: 10. The V gene's germline CDR1 is MNHEY and CDR2 SVGAGI. The CDR3 sequence is 16 residues long. The DNA of the CDR3 is TGTGCCAGCAGTCGGACAGGCGTGCCATCGAACACTGAAGCTTTCTTT. It encodes CASSRTGVPSNTEAFF.

This clonotype was seen many times. J is TRBJ2-3 and V is TRBV10-3; 8 bases fit TRBD2. The CDR3 is made up of 14 amino acids. Germline trimming cut 6 bases from V and 0 bases from J; bases unmatched to any gene: 2. In germline, CDR1 is ENHRY, CDR2 SYGVKD. CDR3 bases: TGTGCCATCAGCCGGACTAGCAGCACAGATACGCAGTATTTT. Amino acid sequence: CAISRTSSTDTQYF.

The V call is TRBV5-1, the J call TRBJ2-5; 8 bases line up with TRBD2. V gave up 3 bases and J gave up 5 bases; unmatched junction bases: 6. Germline V CDR1 and CDR2: SGHRS, YFSETQ. The CDR3 is 14 amino acids. The CDR3 bases are TGCGCCAGCAGCTGGGGTTCGGGGGGGGAGACCCAGTACTTC. Its protein is CASSWGSGGETQYF.

On this clonotype itself: A much larger clone sits a single nucleotide away, making a read error possible. CDR3 residues: CASSVSGGQETQSF. Written as DNA, the CDR3 is TGTGCCAGCAGCGTATCTGGGGGCCAAGAGACCCAGTCCTTC. The chain employs TRBV9 and TRBJ2-5, with a tentative D call TRBD1 (6 bases). In germline, CDR1 is SGDLS, CDR2 YYNGEE. This CDR3 is built from 14 residues. The whole variable domain, remainder taken from reference TRBV9 and TRBJ2-5, is DSGVTQTPKHLITATGQRVTLRCSPRSGDLSVYWYQQSLDQGLQFLIQYYNGEERAKGNILERFSAQQFPDLHSELNLSSLELGDSALYFCASSVSGGQETQSFGPGTRLLVL.

This clonotype occurred many times. The chain is built from TRBV11-2 and TRBJ2-3; 7 bases align to TRBD2. The CDR3 loop spans 16 amino acids. The junction had 9 bases not matched to a gene; V was cut back by 3 bases and J by 3 bases. Germline loops: CDR1 SGHAT, CDR2 FQNNGV. CDR3: CASSLTYGEGTDTQYF. The CDR3 DNA reads TGTGCCAGCAGCTTGACGTACGGGGAGGGGACAGATACGCAGTATTTT. The full variable domain, rest sourced from reference TRBV11-2 and TRBJ2-3, is EAGVAQSPRYKIIEKRQSVAFWCNPISGHATLYWYQQILGQGPKLLIQFQNNGVVDDSQLPKDRFSAERLKGVDSTLKIQPAKLEDSAVYLCASSLTYGEGTDTQYFGPGTRLTVL.

Ten or more counts support this clonotype. V gene TRBV2 combines with J gene TRBJ1-5, with D tentatively TRBD1 (5 bases). The CDR3 loop spans 13 amino acids. CDR1 and CDR2 from the germline V gene are SNHLY and FYNNEI. V lost 8 bases, J lost 5 bases, and 13 bases lay in between. This CDR3 reads CASSDRGYQPQHF. The CDR3 DNA reads TGTGCCAGCTCCGACAGAGGCTATCAGCCCCAGCATTTT.

This clonotype came up many times. A much larger clone is a single base away; this may be a read error. The chain couples TRBV20-1 to TRBJ2-7, with 8 bases lining up with TRBD2. This CDR3 is built from 17 residues. Germline loops: CDR1 DFQATT, CDR2 SNEGSKA (reference sequence). V was pared by 0 bases and J by 6 bases, with 16 bases of the junction left unmatched. CDR3 amino acids: CSARDPSSTTGRGEQYF. The CDR3 nucleotides are TGCAGTGCTAGAGATCCGAGTAGTACTACCGGGAGGGGCGAGCAGTACTTC.

The table lists this clonotype with many counts. The rearrangement joins TRBV12-3 or TRBV12-4 to TRBJ2-2; 8 positions match TRBD2. CDR3 size: 16 residues. Trimming at V came to 3 bases and at J to 6 bases, leaving 9 bases not matched to a gene. The CDR3 region is CASSFPSGRSPGELFF. CDR3 in DNA: TGTGCCAGCAGTTTCCCGAGCGGGAGATCCCCCGGGGAGCTGTTTTTT.

The gene calls are TRBV4-3 and TRBJ2-5, with 8 positions matching TRBD2. In germline, CDR1 is LGHNA, CDR2 YSLEER. The CDR3 length is 13 residues. J was trimmed by 5 bases and V by 1 base; bases with no gene match: 0. Here the CDR3 reads CASSQAGGETQYF. The CDR3 nucleotides are TGCGCCAGCAGCCAAGCGGGGGGGGAGACCCAGTACTTC.

This clonotype occurred many times. V and J are TRBV7-3 and TRBJ2-6; no clear D gene. V was clipped by 0 bases and J by 0 bases, with 9 bases between them. The CDR3 is made up of 17 amino acids. In germline, CDR1 is SGHTA, CDR2 FQGTGA. CDR3 sequence reads: CASSLTGIPSGANVLTF. CDR3 in DNA: TGTGCCAGCAGCTTAACAGGGATTCCCTCTGGGGCCAACGTCCTGACTTTC.

This clonotype was detected many times. This chain connects TRBV20-1 to TRBJ1-4; weak D call: TRBD1 (6 bases). This CDR3 has 14 residues. Germline V lookup: CDR1 DFQATT, CDR2 SNEGSKA (reference sequence). V was trimmed by 5 bases and J by 7 bases, leaving 17 bases between them. As DNA, the CDR3 is TGCAGTGCTCCCGGGACACCGAGGGGTGAAAAACTGTTTTTT. Its protein product is CSAPGTPRGEKLFF.

This clonotype was found many times. J is TRBJ1-5 and V is TRBV5-8; D is unclear. Trimming cost V 4 bases and J 9 bases, with 8 bases left between them. This CDR3 is 11 amino acids long. Germline values: CDR1 SGHTS, CDR2 YDEGEE. In DNA form, the CDR3 reads TGTGCCAGCAGCGACGCGGGGCCCCAGCATTTT. Its protein product is CASSDAGPQHF.

This clonotype has more than one count but fewer than ten. The J gene is TRBJ2-7, the V gene TRBV3-1; tentatively, D is TRBD2 (6 bases). Germline loops: CDR1 LGHDT, CDR2 YNNKEL (reference sequence). The V end was cut by 4 bases, the J end by 2 bases, with 12 bases between. The CDR3 is 14 residues long. CDR3 amino acids: CASSLGGPAYEQYF. Written as DNA, the CDR3 is TGTGCCAGCAGCCTCGGAGGGCCAGCCTACGAGCAGTACTTC.

This clonotype was seen many times. The chain couples TRBV20-1 to TRBJ2-7, with 12 bases fitting TRBD2. With V trimmed by 6 bases and J by 11 bases, 14 bases remained unmatched. Germline V gene sequence: CDR1 DFQATT, CDR2 SNEGSKA (reference sequence). This CDR3 has 14 amino acids. The DNA of the CDR3 is TGCAGTGCGAACTCGGGACTAGCGGGCCCCTTGGAGTACTTC. This codes for CSANSGLAGPLEYF.

This clonotype was observed many times. The chain links TRBV19 to TRBJ1-1, with D possibly being TRBD1 (5 bases). The CDR3 is 13 amino acids. CDR1 is LNHDA, CDR2 SQIVND, per germline (reference sequence). The V and J ends lost 5 bases and 5 bases respectively, with 12 bases between them. The CDR3 DNA reads TGTGCCAGTAGTCGGAGGTGGGGGACTGAAGCTTTCTTT. It yields the protein CASSRRWGTEAFF.

V and J are TRBV4-2 and TRBJ2-7; 9 bases are shared with TRBD1. From germline, CDR1 is LGHNA and CDR2 YNFKEQ. V trimming: 5 bases; J trimming: 9 bases; junction bases outside the gene matches: 14. This CDR3 is 15 amino acids long. The CDR3 nucleotides read TGTGCCAGCAGCTCCCGACAGGGGGTCCGGGGGTGGCAGTACTTC. It is translated as CASSSRQGVRGWQYF.

Notes on this clonotype: A much larger clone lies a single base off, so this may be a read error. The V call is TRBV6-6, the J call TRBJ2-1; 7 nucleotides line up with TRBD2. The length of the CDR3 is 15 residues. Trimming took 11 bases from V and 7 from J; bases not matched to a gene: 17. CDR1 is MNHNY, CDR2 SVGAGI, per germline (reference sequence). CDR3 nucleotide sequence: TGTGCCTCCCGGCCCACCACACTGGGGGGGAATGAGCAGTTCTTC. It encodes CASRPTTLGGNEQFF.

Remarks on this clonotype: Just one base apart from a much larger clone, this may be a read error. The chain employs TRBV13 and TRBJ2-6, with unresolved D. Trimming removed 7 bases at V and 1 base at J, with 11 bases between. The CDR3 is 15 residues long. Germline values: CDR1 PRHDT, CDR2 FYEKMQ (reference sequence). The CDR3 nucleotides are TGTGCCAGCACCAAACTACTATCTGGGGCCAACGTCCTGACTTTC. Amino acid sequence: CASTKLLSGANVLTF.

This clonotype was recorded at least ten times. A much larger clone differs from this one at a single base, so this may be a read error. V and J are TRBV20-1 and TRBJ2-5; the D gene is possibly TRBD2 (6 bases). Germline V CDR1 and CDR2: DFQATT, SNEGSKA (reference sequence). The CDR3 extends over 14 amino acids. The CDR3 here is CSAEGRERQATQYF. As DNA, the CDR3 is TGCAGTGCTGAAGGACGGGAGAGGCAAGCGACCCAGTACTTC.

The chain couples TRBV9 to TRBJ2-7; no clear D gene. Germline V gene data show CDR1 as SGDLS and CDR2 as YYNGEE. V was shortened by 0 bases and J by 4 bases, with 11 bases between the two germline ends. The CDR3 spans 14 residues. Here the CDR3 reads CASSVGQARYEQYF. CDR3 sequence (DNA): TGTGCCAGCAGCGTAGGACAAGCCAGATACGAGCAGTACTTC. The full variable domain, completed using reference TRBV9 and TRBJ2-7, is DSGVTQTPKHLITATGQRVTLRCSPRSGDLSVYWYQQSLDQGLQFLIQYYNGEERAKGNILERFSAQQFPDLHSELNLSSLELGDSALYFCASSVGQARYEQYFGPGTRLTVT.

This clonotype came up many times. The chain is built from TRBV24-1 and TRBJ2-7; 10 bases are shared with TRBD2. Germline CDR1 reads KGHDR; CDR2 reads SFDVKD. V was pared by 2 bases and J by 4 bases, with 10 bases of the junction left unmatched. CDR3 length: 17 amino acids. CDR3 region: CATSDSKSGRGAYEQYF. The CDR3 bases are TGTGCCACCAGTGATTCGAAGAGCGGGAGGGGTGCGTACGAGCAGTACTTC.

Details on this clonotype: Possible read error: a much larger clone is one base away. The chain recombines TRBV9 with TRBJ2-1, with D uncertain. Germline-derived CDR1 and CDR2 are SGDLS and YYNGEE. The CDR3 extends over 16 amino acids. The V gene lost 7 bases and the J gene lost 2 bases, with 19 bases spanning the gap. The CDR3, as DNA: TGTGCCAGCTCACTACCGACTCCCCGTGCCTACAATGAGCAGTTCTTC. It is translated as CASSLPTPRAYNEQFF.